This TCR beta chain derives from a study of CD8 T cells in ankylosing spondylitis. Study-wide findings and caveats: Earlier literature documents some of the motif variants in reactive arthritis synovial fluid and blood. Ankylosing spondylitis blood appeared to be characterized by a TCR beta motif of fewer than ten highly homologous variants. Clones that were linked to disease were CD8+ and were relatively rare in peripheral blood.

V shed 3 bases, J shed 5 bases, and the junction held 2 bases outside the gene matches. The CDR3 totals 14 residues. This clonotype was seen ten or more times. Antigen: not known. Each CDR3 protein is one row after TCRdb ran MiXCR on the 5' RACE reads. The profile covers hundreds of thousands of distinct CDR3 sequences, with 12% appearing a single time and roughly 0.51% taken by the ten largest. The sample taken for sequencing was blood, either unsorted or a sorted T cell fraction (not recorded which). The V and J genes are TRBV12-3 or TRBV12-4 and TRBJ2-2; TRBD2 aligns across 8 bases. This TCR came from a male donor with ankylosing spondylitis. As DNA, the CDR3 is TGTGCCAGCAGTTTTCGGGGGGGAACCGGGGAGCTGTTTTTT. Translation gives CASSFRGGTGELFF.